The next 27 T cell receptor beta chains were all read from a single sample in a study of beta chain features in type 1 diabetes. Every isolated RNA sample was fully reverse transcribed, so sequencing captured expressed TCRB transcripts. Assay: immunoSEQ multiplex PCR; the TCRdb copy retains only in-frame clones and omits some. The table includes around 40,000 clones, 66% detected once. These receptors have no identified antigens. Study-wide points: Among patients with Type 1 diabetes, TCRB CDR3s were moderately but significantly shorter in every one of the four CD4+ subsets.

The sequenced sample was Tregs from blood. The receptors here all came from a woman between 18 and 29 years old with type 1 diabetes.

This clone occurred a few times. V and J are TRBV28 and TRBJ2-1; 9 nucleotides match TRBD2. From germline, CDR1 is MDHEN and CDR2 SYDVKM. This CDR3 has 16 amino acids. With V trimmed by 4 bases and J by 4 bases, 8 bases remained unmatched. The CDR3: CASSSPSGNRYNEQFF. CDR3 DNA sequence: TGTGCCAGCAGTTCTCCTAGCGGGAACCGATACAATGAGCAGTTCTTC.

Notes on this clone: Mismatch with germline at one junction end may stem from a read error. The CDR3 loop reads CASSLKSGAARFSF. The DNA of the CDR3 is TGTGCCAGCAGCTTAAAGTCAGGGGCAGCCCGTTTTTCCTTC. This chain links TRBV7-2 with TRBJ2-4, with D perhaps matching TRBD1 (6 bases). This CDR3 region has 14 residues. Germline CDR1 and CDR2: SGHTA and FQGNSA.

The J gene is TRBJ2-5, the V gene TRBV23-1, with TRBD2 as a possible D gene (5 bases). TRBV23-1 is labeled an ORF, and its function is uncertain. Trimming removed 9 bases at V and 5 bases at J, with 16 bases between. The CDR3 sequence is 13 residues long. Here the CDR3 reads CARIGEIGETQYF. Here the CDR3 DNA reads TGCGCCAGAATCGGGGAGATAGGGGAGACCCAGTACTTC.

The V call is TRBV11-3, the J call TRBJ2-7; tentatively, D is TRBD2 (6 bases). CDR1 and CDR2 (germline): SGHNT, YENEEA. The V end was cut by 4 bases, the J end by 0 bases, with 13 bases between. The CDR3 extends over 15 amino acids. The CDR3, as DNA: TGTGCCAGCAGCTCAGGGCAAGCGGGCTCCTACGAGCAGTACTTC. Translating gives CASSSGQAGSYEQYF.

The V gene is TRBV5-3, the J gene TRBJ1-5, with D possibly matching TRBD1 (6 bases). TRBV5-3 is an open reading frame whose function is uncertain. CDR3 length: 20 amino acids. V was cut by 4 bases and J by 0 bases, with 26 bases left in between. CDR3 in amino acids: CARSPQSTGTTMNSNQPQHF. CDR3 sequence (DNA): TGTGCCAGAAGCCCACAGAGTACCGGGACAACCATGAATAGCAATCAGCCCCAGCATTTT.

The CDR3 bases are TGCGCCAGCACCCCAGGGGCGGGTGAAAAACTGTTTTTT. This gives the protein CASTPGAGEKLFF. The chain couples TRBV5-1 to TRBJ1-4, with D tentatively TRBD1 (6 bases). Deletions cut 6 bases from V and 7 bases from J, with 13 bases between. CDR3 size: 13 residues. Per germline, CDR1 SGHRS and CDR2 YFSETQ.

The rearrangement uses TRBV6-1 and TRBJ2-2; the match to TRBD2 covers 12 bases. V was clipped by 10 bases and J by 4 bases; unmatched bases: 4. Germline assignment: CDR1 MNHNS and CDR2 SASEGT. This CDR3 is built from 14 residues. CDR3 in amino acids: CATVGLAGTGELFF. The CDR3 nucleotides read TGTGCCACGGTGGGACTAGCGGGCACCGGGGAGCTGTTTTTT.

The chain recombines TRBV7-9 with TRBJ2-7; D call uncertain. V was cut by 5 bases and J by 4 bases, with 9 bases left in between. This CDR3 contains 12 residues. The germline CDR1 and CDR2 sequences are SEHNR and FQNEAQ (reference sequence). CDR3 region: CASSRVTYEQYF. The CDR3, as DNA: TGTGCCAGCAGCCGGGTTACTTACGAGCAGTACTTC.

The chain is built from TRBV4-1 and TRBJ2-7; 9 nucleotides agree with TRBD1. The CDR3 has 15 amino acids. Germline-derived CDR1 and CDR2 are MGHRA and YSYEKL. The J segment lost 6 bases and the V segment lost 4 bases, leaving 10 bases of the junction unmatched. The CDR3 DNA reads TGCGCCAGCAGCCCCCGGGACAGGGAAGACGGCGAGCAGTACTTC. Amino acid sequence: CASSPRDREDGEQYF.

The V and J genes are TRBV5-4 and TRBJ2-2, with no clear D. Germline V gene sequence: CDR1 SGHNT, CDR2 YYREEE (reference sequence). The CDR3 totals 12 residues. The germline V and J ends were trimmed by 3 bases and 6 bases, with 6 bases remaining between them. This CDR3 reads CASSSFSGELFF. The CDR3 DNA follows: TGTGCCAGCAGCTCATTTTCCGGGGAGCTGTTTTTT.

The chain links TRBV18 to TRBJ1-5, with D uncertain. This CDR3 has 15 residues. CDR1 KGHSH and CDR2 LQKENI come from the germline V gene. V was clipped by 2 bases and J by 7 bases, with 15 bases between them. CDR3 region: CASSPGIPGGQPQHF. The CDR3, as DNA: TGTGCCAGCTCACCAGGGATACCTGGCGGGCAGCCCCAGCATTTT.

A word on this clone: The sample contains more than one DNA sequence encoding this CDR3. The chain joins TRBV5-1 to TRBJ1-2; D perhaps matches TRBD1 (5 bases). The V end lost 0 bases, the J end lost 7 bases, and 7 bases lay between the germline ends. The CDR3 has 12 residues. Germline values: CDR1 SGHRS, CDR2 YFSETQ. As DNA, the CDR3 is TGCGCCAGCAGCTTGGGTACAGGTGGCTACACCTTC. Its protein product is CASSLGTGGYTF.

With regard to this clone: Other DNA sequences from this sample encode an identical CDR3 as well. The rearrangement links TRBV7-2 to TRBJ2-7; TRBD2 might be the D (5 bases). V was pared by 4 bases and J by 3 bases, with 13 bases between. The CDR3 extends over 14 amino acids. CDR1 is SGHTA and CDR2 is FQGNSA in the germline V gene. The CDR3 is CASSSGTRRYEQYF. DNA of the CDR3: TGTGCCAGCAGCTCGGGTACTAGACGCTACGAGCAGTACTTC. The full variable domain, rest sourced from reference TRBV7-2 and TRBJ2-7, is GAGVSQSPSNKVTEKGKDVELRCDPISGHTALYWYRQSLGQGLEFLIYFQGNSAPDKSGLPSDRFSAERTGGSVSTLTIQRTQQEDSAVYLCASSSGTRRYEQYFGPGTRLTVT.

The rearrangement joins TRBV7-8 to TRBJ2-1, with 9 bases lining up with TRBD1. V shed 0 bases and J 4 bases; nucleotides not matched to a gene: 4. The germline V gene has CDR1 SGHVS and CDR2 FQNEAQ. CDR3 length equals 16 residues. The CDR3 DNA reads TGTGCCAGCAGCTTAGCCGGGACAGGGTTATACAATGAGCAGTTCTTC. It specifies CASSLAGTGLYNEQFF.

The gene calls are TRBV6-5 and TRBJ2-3; TRBD2 matches 8 bases. CDR3 length: 13 amino acids. The germline V gene has CDR1 MNHEY and CDR2 SVGAGI. The trim removed 6 bases at V and 1 base at J, leaving 0 bases unmatched. This CDR3 reads CASRGLGTDTQYF. In nucleotides, the CDR3 is TGTGCCAGCAGGGGACTAGGCACAGATACGCAGTATTTT.

The CDR3 sequence is CASSARTGLGEQYF. The CDR3 nucleotides read TGTGCCAGTAGTGCCCGGACAGGGCTAGGCGAGCAGTACTTC. V usage is TRBV19 and J usage is TRBJ2-5, with 8 positions matching TRBD1. The last part of the DNA fits TRBJ2-7 better; the J call may be wrong. Germline CDR1 is LNHDA and CDR2 is SQIVND (reference sequence). There are 14 residues in the CDR3.

The chain joins TRBV5-1 to TRBJ2-3; D remains ambiguous. Germline V gene data show CDR1 as SGHRS and CDR2 as YFSETQ. The CDR3 sequence is 13 residues long. V gave up 2 bases and J gave up 1 base, with 5 bases separating them. The CDR3 sequence is CASSFLGTDTQYF. CDR3 bases: TGCGCCAGCAGCTTCCTAGGCACAGATACGCAGTATTTT.

V is TRBV7-6 and J is TRBJ2-2; the match to TRBD2 covers 7 bases. The CDR3 is made up of 17 amino acids. V trimming: 4 bases; J trimming: 0 bases; junction bases outside the gene matches: 8. Germline CDR1 reads SGHVS; CDR2 reads FNYEAQ. The CDR3 DNA is TGTGCCAGCAGCTATCAATTGGCGGGGGCGAACACCGGGGAGCTGTTTTTT. Its translation: CASSYQLAGANTGELFF.

This clone was counted only a few times. The J gene is TRBJ2-7, the V gene TRBV14; D gene uncertain. Germline V gene lookup returns CDR1 SGHDN and CDR2 FVKESK. The CDR3 consists of 13 residues. Trimming shortened V by 3 bases and J by 7 bases, and 13 bases separated the two germline ends. For the CDR3, the DNA is TGTGCCAGCAGCCATCTAAGGCAGACTGAGCAGTACTTC. The encoded protein is CASSHLRQTEQYF.

This rearrangement joins TRBV19 to TRBJ2-2; TRBD2 matches 11 bases. The CDR3 is 14 residues long. Germline values: CDR1 LNHDA, CDR2 SQIVND (reference sequence). With 7 bases clipped from V and 6 bases from J, the junction kept 4 bases outside the gene matches. This CDR3 reads CASNSGRASGELFF. CDR3 nucleotide sequence: TGTGCCAGTAATAGCGGGAGGGCCTCCGGGGAGCTGTTTTTT. The full variable domain, rest sourced from reference TRBV19 and TRBJ2-2, is DGGITQSPKYLFRKEGQNVTLSCEQNLNHDAMYWYRQDPGQGLRLIYYSQIVNDFQKGDIAEGYSVSREKKESFPLTVTSAQKNPTAFYLCASNSGRASGELFFGEGSRLTVL.

This clone is medium-sized (0.01 to 0.1%) in the sample. The rearrangement links TRBV18 to TRBJ1-5, with D uncertain. CDR1 and CDR2 (germline): KGHSH, LQKENI. The V gene lost 1 base and the J gene lost 7 bases, with 5 bases spanning the gap. The CDR3 length is 12 residues. CDR3: CASSPLGQPQHF. DNA of the CDR3: TGTGCCAGCTCACCACTTGGCCAGCCCCAGCATTTT.

The rearrangement uses TRBV29-1 and TRBJ2-7; D might be TRBD1 (6 bases). CDR3 length equals 13 residues. V shed 3 bases and J shed 5 bases, with 14 bases lying between them. CDR1 SQVTM and CDR2 ANQGSEA come from the germline V gene. This chain's CDR3 is CSVEGAQGDEQYF. The CDR3 bases are TGCAGCGTTGAGGGGGCTCAAGGGGACGAGCAGTACTTC.

The genes are TRBV5-1 and TRBJ2-1; 9 nucleotides align to TRBD1. The ends lost 7 bases at V and 7 bases at J; junction bases unmatched: 3. The CDR3 spans 12 residues. Looked up from germline, CDR1 is SGHRS and CDR2 is YFSETQ. The CDR3 DNA follows: TGCGCCAGCGGGACAGGGCAAAATGAGCAGTTCTTC. This codes for CASGTGQNEQFF.

The chain combines TRBV19 with TRBJ2-5; 8 positions agree with TRBD1. Trimming at V came to 4 bases and at J to 4 bases, leaving 2 bases not matched to a gene. Germline values: CDR1 LNHDA, CDR2 SQIVND (reference sequence). The CDR3 runs to 13 residues. CDR3 DNA sequence: TGTGCCAGTAGTACTGGACAGGGAGAGACCCAGTACTTC. Protein: CASSTGQGETQYF.

In nucleotides, the CDR3 is TGTGCCAGTCTTATGGGGGGTGAGCAGTTCTTC. The encoded protein is CASLMGGEQFF. The chain recombines TRBV19 with TRBJ2-1; weak D call: TRBD2 (6 bases). This CDR3 has 11 amino acids. V was cut by 8 bases and J by 9 bases, with 11 bases left in between. In germline, CDR1 is LNHDA, CDR2 SQIVND (reference sequence).

In this sample, this clone turned up once. The V call is TRBV18, the J call TRBJ2-7, with TRBD2 identical over 10 bases. V gave up 0 bases and J gave up 8 bases; unmatched junction bases: 7. The CDR3 consists of 15 residues. Germline V gene sequence: CDR1 KGHSH, CDR2 LQKENI. The CDR3 is CASSPPVTSGRKQYF. CDR3 coding DNA: TGTGCCAGCTCACCACCGGTGACTAGCGGGCGGAAGCAGTACTTC.

The rearrangement links TRBV7-9 to TRBJ1-1; no firm D call. The CDR3 sequence is 15 residues long. V was trimmed by 2 bases and J by 0 bases, leaving 10 bases between them. Germline V gives CDR1 SEHNR, CDR2 FQNEAQ (reference sequence). The CDR3 here is CASSLWRGLNTEAFF. As DNA, the CDR3 is TGTGCCAGCAGCTTATGGCGGGGATTGAACACTGAAGCTTTCTTT.